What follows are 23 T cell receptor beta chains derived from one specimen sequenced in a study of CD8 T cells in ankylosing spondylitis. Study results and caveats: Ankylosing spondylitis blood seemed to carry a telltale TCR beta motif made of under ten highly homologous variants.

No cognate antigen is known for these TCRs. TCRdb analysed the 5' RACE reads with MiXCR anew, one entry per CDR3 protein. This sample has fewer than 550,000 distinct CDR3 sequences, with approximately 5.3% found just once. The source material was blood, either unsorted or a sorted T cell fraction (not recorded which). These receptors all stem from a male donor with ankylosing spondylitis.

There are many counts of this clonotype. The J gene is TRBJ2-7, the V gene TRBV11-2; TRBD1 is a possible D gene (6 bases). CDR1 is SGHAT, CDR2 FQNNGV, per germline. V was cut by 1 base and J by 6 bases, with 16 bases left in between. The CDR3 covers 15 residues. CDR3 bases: TGTGCCAGCAGCTTAGGGACAGCGGAGAGAGTCGAGCAGTACTTC. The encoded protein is CASSLGTAERVEQYF.

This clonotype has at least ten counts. As DNA, the CDR3 is TGTGCCAGCAGTTTGACATGGGACAGGGGAGAAAAACTGTTTTTT. This codes for CASSLTWDRGEKLFF. This chain connects TRBV27 to TRBJ1-4; 10 positions agree with TRBD1. V trimming: 3 bases; J trimming: 8 bases; junction bases outside the gene matches: 6. This CDR3 is 15 amino acids long. Looked up from germline, CDR1 is MNHEY and CDR2 is SMNVEV (reference sequence). The entire variable domain, with the rest obtained from reference TRBV27 and TRBJ1-4, is as follows: EAQVTQNPRYLITVTGKKLTVTCSQNMNHEYMSWYRQDPGLGLRQIYYSMNVEVTDKGDVPEGYKVSRKEKRNFPLILESPSPNQTSLYFCASSLTWDRGEKLFFGSGTQLSVL.

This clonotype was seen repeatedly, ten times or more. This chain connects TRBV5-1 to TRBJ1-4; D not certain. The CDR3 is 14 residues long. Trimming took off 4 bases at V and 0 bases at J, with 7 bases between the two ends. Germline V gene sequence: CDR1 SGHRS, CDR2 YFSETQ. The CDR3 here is CASSLDSTNEKLFF. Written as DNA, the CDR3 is TGCGCCAGCAGCCTCGATTCAACTAATGAAAAACTGTTTTTT.

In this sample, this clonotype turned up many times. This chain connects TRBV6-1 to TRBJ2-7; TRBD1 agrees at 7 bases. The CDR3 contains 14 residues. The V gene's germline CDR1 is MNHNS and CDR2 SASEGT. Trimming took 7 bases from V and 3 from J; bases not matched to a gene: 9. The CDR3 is CASKLQGFGYEQYF. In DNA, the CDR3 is TGTGCCAGCAAGCTACAGGGGTTTGGCTACGAGCAGTACTTC.

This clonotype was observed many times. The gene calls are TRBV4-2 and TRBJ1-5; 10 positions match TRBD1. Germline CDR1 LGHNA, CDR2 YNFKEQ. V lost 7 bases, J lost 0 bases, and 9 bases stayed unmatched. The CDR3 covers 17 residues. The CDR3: CASNPGQGRYSNQPQHF. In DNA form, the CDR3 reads TGTGCCAGCAACCCGGGACAGGGGCGATATAGCAATCAGCCCCAGCATTTT.

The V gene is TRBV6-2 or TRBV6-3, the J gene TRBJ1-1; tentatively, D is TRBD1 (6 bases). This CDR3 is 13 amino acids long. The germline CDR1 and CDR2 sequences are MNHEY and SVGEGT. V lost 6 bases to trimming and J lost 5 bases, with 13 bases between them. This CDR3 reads CASSRTQGTEAFF. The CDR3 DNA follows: TGTGCCAGCAGCCGAACCCAGGGGACTGAAGCTTTCTTT.

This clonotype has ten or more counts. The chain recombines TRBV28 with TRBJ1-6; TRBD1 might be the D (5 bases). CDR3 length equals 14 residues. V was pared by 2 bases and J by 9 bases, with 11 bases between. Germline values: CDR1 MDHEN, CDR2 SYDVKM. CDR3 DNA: TGTGCCAGCAGTTTAAGTGGGAGGGGTTCACCCCTCCACTTT. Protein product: CASSLSGRGSPLHF.

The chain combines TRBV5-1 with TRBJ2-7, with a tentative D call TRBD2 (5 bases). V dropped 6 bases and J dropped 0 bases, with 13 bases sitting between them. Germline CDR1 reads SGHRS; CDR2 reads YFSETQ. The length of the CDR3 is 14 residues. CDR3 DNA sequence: TGCGCCAGCACCGGTTACAGCGGCTCCTACGAGCAGTACTTC. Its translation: CASTGYSGSYEQYF.

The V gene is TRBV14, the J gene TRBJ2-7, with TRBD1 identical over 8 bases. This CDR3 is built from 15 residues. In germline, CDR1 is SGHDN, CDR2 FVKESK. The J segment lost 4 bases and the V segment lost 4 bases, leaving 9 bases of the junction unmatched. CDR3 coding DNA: TGTGCCAGCAGCCCCTGGACAGGGATAACGTACGAGCAGTACTTC. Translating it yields CASSPWTGITYEQYF.

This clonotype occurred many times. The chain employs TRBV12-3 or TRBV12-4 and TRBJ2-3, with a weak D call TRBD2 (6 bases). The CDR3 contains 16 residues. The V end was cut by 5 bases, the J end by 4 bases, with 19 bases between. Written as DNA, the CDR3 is TGTGCCAGCAGTCTGACTAGTGAGTGGAGGGCAGATACGCAGTATTTT. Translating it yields CASSLTSEWRADTQYF.

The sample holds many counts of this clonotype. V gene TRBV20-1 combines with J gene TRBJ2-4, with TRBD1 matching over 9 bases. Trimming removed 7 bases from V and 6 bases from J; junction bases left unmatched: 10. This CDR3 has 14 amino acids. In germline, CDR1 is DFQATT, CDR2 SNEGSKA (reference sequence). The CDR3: CSVSRDRAINIQYF. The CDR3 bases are TGCAGTGTTTCCCGGGACAGGGCTATAAACATTCAGTACTTC.

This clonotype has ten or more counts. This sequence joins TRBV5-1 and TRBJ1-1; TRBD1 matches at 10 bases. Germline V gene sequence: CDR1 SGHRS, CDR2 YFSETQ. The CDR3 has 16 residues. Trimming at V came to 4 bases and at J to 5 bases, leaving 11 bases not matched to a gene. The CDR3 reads CASSPGTGALLTEAFF. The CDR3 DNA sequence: TGCGCCAGCAGCCCGGGGACAGGGGCCCTTTTAACTGAAGCTTTCTTT.

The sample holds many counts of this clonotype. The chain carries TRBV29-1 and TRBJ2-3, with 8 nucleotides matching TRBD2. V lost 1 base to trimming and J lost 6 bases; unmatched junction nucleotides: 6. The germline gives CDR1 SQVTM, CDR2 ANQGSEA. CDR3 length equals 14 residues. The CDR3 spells CSVEGASGHDTQYF. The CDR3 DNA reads TGCAGCGTTGAAGGTGCTAGCGGGCACGATACGCAGTATTTT.

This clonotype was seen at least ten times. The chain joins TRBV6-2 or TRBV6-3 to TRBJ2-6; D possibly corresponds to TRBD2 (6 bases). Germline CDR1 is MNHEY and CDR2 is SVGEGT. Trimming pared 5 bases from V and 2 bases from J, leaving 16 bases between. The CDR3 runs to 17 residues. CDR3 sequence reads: CASSPRTPGAGANVLTF. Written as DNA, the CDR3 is TGTGCCAGCAGTCCACGGACCCCGGGGGCTGGGGCCAACGTCCTGACTTTC.

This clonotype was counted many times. The CDR3 coding sequence is TGTGCCAGCAGCTTAGGGGGTTTTGGTTACTACAATGAGCAGTTCTTC. Protein product: CASSLGGFGYYNEQFF. J is TRBJ2-1 and V is TRBV7-9; D is undetermined. CDR1 and CDR2 (germline): SEHNR, FQNEAQ (reference sequence). The CDR3 length is 16 residues. V was shortened by 1 base and J by 3 bases, with 13 bases between the two germline ends.

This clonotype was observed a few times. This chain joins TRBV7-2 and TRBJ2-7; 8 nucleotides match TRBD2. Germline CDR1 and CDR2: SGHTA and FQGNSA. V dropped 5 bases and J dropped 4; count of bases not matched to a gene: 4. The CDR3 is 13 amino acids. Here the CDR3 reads CASSHQREYEQYF. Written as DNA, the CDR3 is TGTGCCAGCAGCCACCAGCGGGAGTACGAGCAGTACTTC.

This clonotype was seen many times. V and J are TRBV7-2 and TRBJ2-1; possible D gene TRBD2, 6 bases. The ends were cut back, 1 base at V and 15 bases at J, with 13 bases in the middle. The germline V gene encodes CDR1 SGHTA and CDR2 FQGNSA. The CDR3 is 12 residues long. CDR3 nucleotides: TGTGCCAGCAGCTTAGAGGAGGGTCTTCGGTTCTTC. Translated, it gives CASSLEEGLRFF.

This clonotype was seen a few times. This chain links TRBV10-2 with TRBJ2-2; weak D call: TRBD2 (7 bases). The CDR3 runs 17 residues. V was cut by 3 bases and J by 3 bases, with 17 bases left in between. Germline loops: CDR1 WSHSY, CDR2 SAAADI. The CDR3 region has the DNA TGCGCCAGCAGTGAAGGGTTCCGGGGGGCGGACACCGGGGAGCTGTTTTTT. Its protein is CASSEGFRGADTGELFF.

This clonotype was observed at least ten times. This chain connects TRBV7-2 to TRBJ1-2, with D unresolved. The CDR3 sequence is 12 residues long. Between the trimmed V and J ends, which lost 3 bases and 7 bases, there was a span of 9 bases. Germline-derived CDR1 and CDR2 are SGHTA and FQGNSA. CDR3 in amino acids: CASSFPDFGYTF. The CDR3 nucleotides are TGTGCCAGCAGCTTTCCCGATTTTGGCTACACCTTC. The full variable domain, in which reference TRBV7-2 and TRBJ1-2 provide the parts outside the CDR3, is GAGVSQSPSNKVTEKGKDVELRCDPISGHTALYWYRQSLGQGLEFLIYFQGNSAPDKSGLPSDRFSAERTGGSVSTLTIQRTQQEDSAVYLCASSFPDFGYTFGSGTRLTVV.

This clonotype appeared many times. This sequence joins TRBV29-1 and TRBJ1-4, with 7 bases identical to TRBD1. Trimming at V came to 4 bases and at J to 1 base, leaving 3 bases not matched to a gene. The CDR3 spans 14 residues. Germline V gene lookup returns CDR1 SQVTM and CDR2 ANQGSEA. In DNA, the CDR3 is TGCAGCGTTGGCAGGGGGGGAACTAATGAAAAACTGTTTTTT. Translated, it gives CSVGRGGTNEKLFF.

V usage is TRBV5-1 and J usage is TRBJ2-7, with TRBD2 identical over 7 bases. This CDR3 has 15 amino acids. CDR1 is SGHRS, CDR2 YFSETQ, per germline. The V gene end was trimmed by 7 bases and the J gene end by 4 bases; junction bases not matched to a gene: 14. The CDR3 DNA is TGCGCCAGCGCCACCCACCCGACTAGCCGGTACGAGCAGTACTTC. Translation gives CASATHPTSRYEQYF.

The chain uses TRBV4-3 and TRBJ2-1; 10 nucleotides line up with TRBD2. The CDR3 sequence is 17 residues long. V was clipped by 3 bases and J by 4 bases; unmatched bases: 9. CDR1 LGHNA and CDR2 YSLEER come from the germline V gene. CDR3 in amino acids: CASSQSLPSGGYNEQFF. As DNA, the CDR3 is TGCGCCAGCAGCCAGTCTCTCCCTAGCGGGGGTTACAATGAGCAGTTCTTC.

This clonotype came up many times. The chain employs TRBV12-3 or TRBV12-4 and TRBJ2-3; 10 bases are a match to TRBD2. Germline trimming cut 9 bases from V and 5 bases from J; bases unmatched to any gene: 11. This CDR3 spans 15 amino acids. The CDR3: CASLGLAGVRDTQYF. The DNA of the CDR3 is TGTGCCAGTTTGGGGCTAGCGGGAGTCAGAGATACGCAGTATTTT.